This T cell receptor beta chain was retrieved from a study of blood T cells in healthy people across ages. This CDR3 contains 14 residues. This clonotype was detected many times. The germline gene is not matched at one end of the junction; a read error may be the cause. Each donor had around 10 milliliters of peripheral blood drawn. The authors ran a second PCR of 7 to 11 cycles using a sample-barcoded 5' primer and a J-beta primer mix. TCRdb fed the 5' RACE reads into MiXCR, producing one record per CDR3 protein. The data show about 2 million distinct CDR3 sequences, roughly 49% seen once. The specimen was blood. This chain connects TRBV12-3 or TRBV12-4 to TRBJ2-3; D possibly corresponds to TRBD2 (5 bases). The sequence came from a woman aged 40-49 years in good health. The CDR3 sequence is CASSLALGTDTQYF. For the CDR3, the DNA is TGTGCCAGCAGCTTAGCGCTTGGGACAGATACGCAGTATTTT.